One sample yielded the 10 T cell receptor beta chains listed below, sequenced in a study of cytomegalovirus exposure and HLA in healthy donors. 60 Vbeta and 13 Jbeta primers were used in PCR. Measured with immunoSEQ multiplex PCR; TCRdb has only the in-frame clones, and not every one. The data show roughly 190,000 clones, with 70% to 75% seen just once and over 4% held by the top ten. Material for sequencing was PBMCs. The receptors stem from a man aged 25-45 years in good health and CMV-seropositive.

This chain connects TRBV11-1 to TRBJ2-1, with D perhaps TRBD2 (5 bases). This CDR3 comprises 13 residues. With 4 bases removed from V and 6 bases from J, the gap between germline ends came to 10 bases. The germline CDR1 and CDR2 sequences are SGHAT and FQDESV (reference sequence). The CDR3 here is CASSSGRANEQFF. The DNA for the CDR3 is TGTGCCAGCAGCTCGGGAAGGGCCAATGAGCAGTTCTTC.

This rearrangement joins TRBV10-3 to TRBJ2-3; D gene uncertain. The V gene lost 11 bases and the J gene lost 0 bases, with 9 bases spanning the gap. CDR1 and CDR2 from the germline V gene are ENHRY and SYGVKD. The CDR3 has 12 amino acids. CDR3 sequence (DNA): TGTGCCCACAGTACTAGCACAGATACGCAGTATTTT. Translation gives CAHSTSTDTQYF.

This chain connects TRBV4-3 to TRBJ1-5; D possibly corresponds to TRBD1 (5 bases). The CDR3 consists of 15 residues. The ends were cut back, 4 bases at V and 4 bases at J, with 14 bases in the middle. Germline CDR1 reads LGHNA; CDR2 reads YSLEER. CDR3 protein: CASSRTKTANQPQHF. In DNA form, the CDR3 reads TGCGCCAGCAGCCGTACGAAGACAGCAAATCAGCCCCAGCATTTT.

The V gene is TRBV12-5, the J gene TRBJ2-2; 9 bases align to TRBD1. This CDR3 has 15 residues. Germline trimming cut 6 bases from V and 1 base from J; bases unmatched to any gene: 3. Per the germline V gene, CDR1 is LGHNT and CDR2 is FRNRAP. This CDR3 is CASGQGQGNTGELFF. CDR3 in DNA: TGTGCTAGTGGGCAGGGACAGGGGAACACCGGGGAGCTGTTTTTT.

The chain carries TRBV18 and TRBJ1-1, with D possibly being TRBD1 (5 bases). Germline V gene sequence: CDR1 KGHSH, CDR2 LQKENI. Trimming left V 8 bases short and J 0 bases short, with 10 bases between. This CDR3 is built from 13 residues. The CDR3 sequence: CASADSMNTEAFF. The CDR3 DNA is TGTGCCAGCGCTGACAGCATGAACACTGAAGCTTTCTTT.

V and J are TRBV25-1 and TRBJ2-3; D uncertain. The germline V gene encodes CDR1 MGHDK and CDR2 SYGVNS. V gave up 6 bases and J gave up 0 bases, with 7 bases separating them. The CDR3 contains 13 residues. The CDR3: CASRASSTDTQYF. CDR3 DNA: TGTGCCAGCAGAGCCTCTAGCACAGATACGCAGTATTTT.

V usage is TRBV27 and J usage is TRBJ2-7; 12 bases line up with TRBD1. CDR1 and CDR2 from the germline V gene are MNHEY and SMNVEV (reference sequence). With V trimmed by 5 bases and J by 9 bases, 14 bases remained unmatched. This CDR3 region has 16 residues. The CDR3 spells CASSPISGTGGGWQYF. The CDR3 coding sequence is TGTGCCAGCAGTCCCATCTCCGGGACAGGGGGCGGTTGGCAGTACTTC.

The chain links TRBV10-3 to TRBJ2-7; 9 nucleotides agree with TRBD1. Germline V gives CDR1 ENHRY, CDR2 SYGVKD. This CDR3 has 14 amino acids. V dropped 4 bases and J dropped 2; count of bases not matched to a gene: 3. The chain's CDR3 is CAISGGDRAYEQYF. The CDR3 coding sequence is TGTGCCATCAGTGGGGGGGACAGGGCCTACGAGCAGTACTTC.

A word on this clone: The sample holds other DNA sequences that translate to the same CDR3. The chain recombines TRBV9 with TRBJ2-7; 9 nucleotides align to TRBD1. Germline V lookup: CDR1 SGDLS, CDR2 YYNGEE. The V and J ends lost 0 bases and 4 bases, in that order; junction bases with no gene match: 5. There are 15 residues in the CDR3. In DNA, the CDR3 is TGTGCCAGCAGCGTAGGGGGGACAGGGACTTACGAGCAGTACTTC. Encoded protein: CASSVGGTGTYEQYF.

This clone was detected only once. The CDR3 region is CASSSPWTSGSTDTQYF. In DNA form, the CDR3 reads TGTGCCAGCAGTTCCCCCTGGACTAGCGGAAGCACAGATACGCAGTATTTT. The V call is TRBV27, the J call TRBJ2-3, with 10 bases fitting TRBD2. CDR1 is MNHEY, CDR2 SMNVEV, per germline (reference sequence). V was clipped by 4 bases and J by 0 bases; unmatched bases: 7. The CDR3 has 17 residues.